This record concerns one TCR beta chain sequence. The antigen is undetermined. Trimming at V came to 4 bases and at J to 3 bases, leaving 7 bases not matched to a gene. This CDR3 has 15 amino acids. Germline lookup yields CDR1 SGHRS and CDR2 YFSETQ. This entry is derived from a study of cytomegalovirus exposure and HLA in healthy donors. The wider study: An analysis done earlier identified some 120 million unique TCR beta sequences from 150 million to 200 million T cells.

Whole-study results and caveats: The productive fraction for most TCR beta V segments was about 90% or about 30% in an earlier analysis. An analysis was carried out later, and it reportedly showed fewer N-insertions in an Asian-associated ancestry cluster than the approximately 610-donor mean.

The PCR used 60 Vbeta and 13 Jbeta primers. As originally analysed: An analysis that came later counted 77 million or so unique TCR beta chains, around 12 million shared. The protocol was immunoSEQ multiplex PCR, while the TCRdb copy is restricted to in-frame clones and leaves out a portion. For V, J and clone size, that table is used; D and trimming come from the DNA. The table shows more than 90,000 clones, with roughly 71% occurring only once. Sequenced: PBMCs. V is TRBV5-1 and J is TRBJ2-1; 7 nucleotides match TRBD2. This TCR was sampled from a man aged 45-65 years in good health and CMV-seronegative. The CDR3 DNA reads TGCGCCAGCAGCCCGTCTGGGGGGGGCTACAATGAGCAGTTCTTC. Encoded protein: CASSPSGGGYNEQFF.